These 26 T cell receptor beta chains originate from one sample sequenced in a study of blood T cell repertoires in COVID-19. Clones were read by immunoSEQ multiplex PCR, and TCRdb kept only the in-frame ones, dropping some. The sample shows 100,000 or so clones, roughly 89% of them seen only once. The sequenced sample was peripheral blood. These receptors originate from a man aged 70-80 years with acute or convalescent COVID-19.

The chain employs TRBV3-1 (or the pseudogene TRBV3-2) and TRBJ1-2; D possibly corresponds to TRBD1 (5 bases). Germline CDR1 reads LGHDT; CDR2 reads YNNKEL (reference sequence). The length of the CDR3 is 15 residues. The V gene lost 4 bases and the J gene lost 6 bases, with 18 bases spanning the gap. The CDR3 DNA is TGTGCCAGCAGCCTCTGGCCCGGGGGAGGTGATGGCTACACCTTC. It translates to CASSLWPGGGDGYTF.

CDR3: CASSLAGGNQPQHF. CDR3 bases: TGTGCCAGCAGTTTAGCGGGGGGAAATCAGCCCCAGCATTTT. The chain carries TRBV27 and TRBJ1-5; perhaps TRBD1 as D (5 bases). Germline V CDR1 and CDR2: MNHEY, SMNVEV (reference sequence). The CDR3 is 14 amino acids. V lost 2 bases to trimming and J lost 4 bases, with 9 bases between them.

This clone was observed a single time. This chain uses TRBV5-1 with TRBJ1-1, with D tentatively TRBD1 (6 bases). The CDR3 totals 13 residues. Germline V gene lookup returns CDR1 SGHRS and CDR2 YFSETQ. Deletions cut 4 bases from V and 6 bases from J, with 13 bases between. CDR3 coding DNA: TGCGCCAGCAGCCCCGGGACACTCTCTGAAGCTTTCTTT. It codes for CASSPGTLSEAFF.

The V call is TRBV28, the J call TRBJ2-3; tentative D call: TRBD1 (6 bases). Trimming left V 2 bases short and J 6 bases short, with 12 bases between. In germline, CDR1 is MDHEN, CDR2 SYDVKM. CDR3 size: 14 residues. The CDR3 DNA reads TGTGCCAGCAGTTTAACATACAGGGCCGATACGCAGTATTTT. Translated, it gives CASSLTYRADTQYF.

The J gene is TRBJ1-2, the V gene TRBV5-4, with 9 bases fitting TRBD1. V lost 2 bases to trimming and J lost 4 bases; unmatched junction nucleotides: 6. CDR3 length: 15 residues. Germline V CDR1 and CDR2: SGHNT, YYREEE (reference sequence). The DNA for the CDR3 is TGTGCCAGCAGCTTCAGGGACAGGGTCGCCTATGGCTACACCTTC. This sequence encodes CASSFRDRVAYGYTF. Based on the CDR3 plus reference TRBV5-4 and TRBJ1-2, the full variable domain is ETGVTQSPTHLIKTRGQQVTLRCSSQSGHNTVSWYQQALGQGPQFIFQYYREEENGRGNFPPRFSGLQFPNYSSELNVNALELDDSALYLCASSFRDRVAYGYTFGSGTRLTVV.

The chain employs TRBV20-1 and TRBJ2-4, with TRBD2 matching 7 bases. With V trimmed by 3 bases and J by 1 base, 9 bases remained unmatched. Germline assignment: CDR1 DFQATT and CDR2 SNEGSKA (reference sequence). The CDR3 extends over 16 amino acids. In DNA form, the CDR3 reads TGCAGTGCTAGTAGGACCGGGGGGTTCGCCAAAAACATTCAGTACTTC. Its protein is CSASRTGGFAKNIQYF.

V gene TRBV5-1 combines with J gene TRBJ2-2; D might be TRBD1 (5 bases). This CDR3 contains 15 residues. The V gene lost 2 bases and the J gene lost 1 base, with 9 bases spanning the gap. Germline lookup yields CDR1 SGHRS and CDR2 YFSETQ. The CDR3 region is CASSFQGMNTGELFF. The CDR3 DNA follows: TGCGCCAGCAGCTTCCAGGGAATGAACACCGGGGAGCTGTTTTTT.

This chain connects TRBV5-6 to TRBJ1-2; a possible D gene is TRBD1 (5 bases). Germline V gives CDR1 SGHDT, CDR2 YYEEEE. The CDR3 sequence is 15 residues long. V lost 4 bases and J lost 2, with 15 bases in between. CDR3 residues: CASSPGGLSNYGYTF. The CDR3 nucleotides read TGTGCCAGCAGCCCGGGGGGACTCTCCAACTATGGCTACACCTTC.

The chain recombines TRBV7-2 with TRBJ2-7; 10 bases match TRBD2. The CDR3 contains 13 residues. Germline-derived CDR1 and CDR2 are SGHTA and FQGNSA. Losses at the gene ends were 4 bases for V and 8 bases for J; bases not matched to a gene: 5. DNA of the CDR3: TGTGCCAGCAGCTCCCCGGGACTAGCGAAGCAGTACTTC. Translating gives CASSSPGLAKQYF.

The V call is TRBV7-9, the J call TRBJ2-3; D is perhaps TRBD2 (7 bases). V was cut by 3 bases and J by 2 bases, with 12 bases left in between. The V gene's germline CDR1 is SEHNR and CDR2 FQNEAQ (reference sequence). The CDR3 sequence is 15 residues long. In nucleotides, the CDR3 is TGTGCCAGCAGCTTCCGCGGGGGCACCACAGATACGCAGTATTTT. Residues: CASSFRGGTTDTQYF.

The chain employs TRBV7-2 and TRBJ1-4; 7 nucleotides agree with TRBD1. V shed 1 base and J 8 bases; nucleotides not matched to a gene: 13. This CDR3 spans 17 amino acids. Germline assignment: CDR1 SGHTA and CDR2 FQGNSA. CDR3 nucleotides: TGTGCCAGCAGCTTAGACCCTCTACAGGGGATGAACGAAAAACTGTTTTTT. Amino acids: CASSLDPLQGMNEKLFF.

The gene calls are TRBV27 and TRBJ2-3, with D unclear. V was pared by 0 bases and J by 10 bases, with 11 bases between. The CDR3 covers 13 residues. The germline V gene has CDR1 MNHEY and CDR2 SMNVEV (reference sequence). The CDR3 sequence: CASSLSKLTAQYF. In nucleotides, the CDR3 is TGTGCCAGCAGTTTATCGAAGTTGACTGCGCAGTATTTT.

The sample holds a few counts of this clone. The chain recombines TRBV6-2 or TRBV6-3 with TRBJ1-5; D might be TRBD1 (6 bases). The germline V and J ends were trimmed by 5 bases and 2 bases, with 13 bases remaining between them. CDR1 is MNHEY, CDR2 SVGEGT, per germline. The CDR3 length is 15 residues. The CDR3 nucleotides are TGTGCCAGCAGTCCAGGGGTATCGGGCAATCAGCCCCAGCATTTT. This gives the protein CASSPGVSGNQPQHF.

The gene calls are TRBV5-6 and TRBJ2-1, with D possibly TRBD1 on 6 matching bases. The CDR3 is made up of 12 amino acids. CDR1 is SGHDT, CDR2 YYEEEE, per germline. Trimming left V 4 bases short and J 9 bases short, with 11 bases between. The CDR3 DNA sequence: TGTGCCAGCAGCACAGGGTGGAGTGAGCAGTTCTTC. Its translation is CASSTGWSEQFF.

The rearrangement uses TRBV6-5 and TRBJ1-6; tentative D call: TRBD1 (5 bases). Germline V gene sequence: CDR1 MNHEY, CDR2 SVGAGI. The CDR3 is made up of 15 amino acids. The V end lost 3 bases, the J end lost 5 bases, and 11 bases lay between the germline ends. CDR3 sequence (DNA): TGTGCCAGCAGTTATGGAGGGGTTAATAATTCACCCCTCCACTTT. Amino acid sequence: CASSYGGVNNSPLHF.

The chain recombines TRBV15 with TRBJ2-5; 7 positions agree with TRBD1. The ends lost 1 base at V and 1 base at J; junction bases unmatched: 0. CDR3 length: 14 residues. Germline CDR1 is LNHNV and CDR2 is YYDKDF (reference sequence). CDR3 protein: CATSRGDSQETQYF. The CDR3 bases are TGTGCCACCAGCAGAGGGGACAGCCAAGAGACCCAGTACTTC.

This chain's CDR3 is CASSPRQGGAPLHF. The CDR3 DNA follows: TGTGCCAGCAGTCCCAGACAGGGGGGCGCACCCCTCCACTTT. The chain recombines TRBV27 with TRBJ1-6; 9 bases agree with TRBD1. This CDR3 has 14 residues. Per the germline V gene, CDR1 is MNHEY and CDR2 is SMNVEV (reference sequence). The trim removed 5 bases at V and 11 bases at J, leaving 7 bases unmatched.

The rearrangement links TRBV6-1 to TRBJ1-1; maybe TRBD1 (6 bases). This CDR3 region has 12 residues. V was cut by 5 bases and J by 10 bases, with 14 bases left in between. Germline V gene sequence: CDR1 MNHNS, CDR2 SASEGT. CDR3 bases: TGTGCCAGCAGTCGCCGGGACATCGGAGCTTTCTTT. Encoded protein: CASSRRDIGAFF.

This clone was recorded once. The CDR3 is CASSSGLAGFPLNEQFF. In DNA form, the CDR3 reads TGTGCCAGCAGCTCCGGACTAGCGGGTTTTCCCCTCAATGAGCAGTTCTTC. The rearrangement joins TRBV3-1 (or the pseudogene TRBV3-2) to TRBJ2-1; 11 nucleotides align to TRBD2. Germline values: CDR1 LGHDT, CDR2 YNNKEL (reference sequence). This CDR3 spans 17 amino acids. V shed 5 bases and J 6 bases; nucleotides not matched to a gene: 12.

The chain is built from TRBV11-2 and TRBJ2-1; TRBD1 matches at 9 bases. The CDR3 has 20 amino acids. The V gene's germline CDR1 is SGHAT and CDR2 FQNNGV. The junction had 18 bases not matched to a gene; V was cut back by 0 bases and J by 6 bases. As DNA, the CDR3 is TGTGCCAGCAGCTTAGAAAGGGACAGGGTACCCCTTTACTTTACCAATGAGCAGTTCTTC. It translates to CASSLERDRVPLYFTNEQFF.

V and J are TRBV12-5 and TRBJ2-4; D unresolved. Germline CDR1 LGHNT, CDR2 FRNRAP. This CDR3 comprises 14 residues. The V end was cut by 5 bases, the J end by 1 base, with 9 bases between. The CDR3 DNA follows: TGTGCTAGTGGTCCCCCGGAGGCCAAAAACATTCAGTACTTC. This sequence encodes CASGPPEAKNIQYF.

This rearrangement joins TRBV27 to TRBJ1-6; 8 bases match TRBD1. After removal of 8 bases from V and 7 bases from J, the junction contained 10 bases not matched to a gene. Germline CDR1 MNHEY, CDR2 SMNVEV (reference sequence). The CDR3 is 15 residues long. The CDR3 nucleotides are TGTGCCAGCTCGAGGGACAGGCCGCGGAATTCACCCCTCCACTTT. Protein product: CASSRDRPRNSPLHF.

This sequence joins TRBV6-5 and TRBJ1-5; 9 positions match TRBD1. The CDR3 has 15 residues. J gave up 5 bases and V 6 bases, and 8 bases lay outside the gene matches. Germline CDR1 is MNHEY and CDR2 is SVGAGI. CDR3: CASSSDRGVDQPQHF. CDR3 DNA sequence: TGTGCCAGCAGCTCGGACAGGGGAGTAGATCAGCCCCAGCATTTT.

The CDR3 DNA reads TGTGCCAGCAGCTTGGTTAGCGGGAGCGATGAGCAGTTCTTC. It specifies CASSLVSGSDEQFF. The chain combines TRBV11-3 with TRBJ2-1; TRBD2 agrees at 9 bases. Germline CDR1 is SGHNT and CDR2 is YENEEA. Trimming removed 3 bases from V and 8 bases from J; junction bases left unmatched: 5. The CDR3 has 14 amino acids.

This chain connects TRBV6-5 to TRBJ1-6, with D uncertain. V was shortened by 0 bases and J by 5 bases, with 8 bases between the two germline ends. There are 15 residues in the CDR3. Looked up from germline, CDR1 is MNHEY and CDR2 is SVGAGI. The CDR3 DNA reads TGTGCCAGCAGTTACTCTTGGAGTCATAATTCACCCCTCCACTTT. Its translation is CASSYSWSHNSPLHF.

This clone has more than one count but fewer than ten. The V gene is TRBV11-2, the J gene TRBJ1-2, with D maybe TRBD1 (6 bases). CDR1 and CDR2 (germline): SGHAT, FQNNGV. V shed 1 base and J shed 4 bases, with 13 bases lying between them. CDR3 length: 15 residues. For the CDR3, the DNA is TGTGCCAGCAGCTTAGGTTGGGGAGGGGGCTATGGCTACACCTTC. It yields the protein CASSLGWGGGYGYTF.